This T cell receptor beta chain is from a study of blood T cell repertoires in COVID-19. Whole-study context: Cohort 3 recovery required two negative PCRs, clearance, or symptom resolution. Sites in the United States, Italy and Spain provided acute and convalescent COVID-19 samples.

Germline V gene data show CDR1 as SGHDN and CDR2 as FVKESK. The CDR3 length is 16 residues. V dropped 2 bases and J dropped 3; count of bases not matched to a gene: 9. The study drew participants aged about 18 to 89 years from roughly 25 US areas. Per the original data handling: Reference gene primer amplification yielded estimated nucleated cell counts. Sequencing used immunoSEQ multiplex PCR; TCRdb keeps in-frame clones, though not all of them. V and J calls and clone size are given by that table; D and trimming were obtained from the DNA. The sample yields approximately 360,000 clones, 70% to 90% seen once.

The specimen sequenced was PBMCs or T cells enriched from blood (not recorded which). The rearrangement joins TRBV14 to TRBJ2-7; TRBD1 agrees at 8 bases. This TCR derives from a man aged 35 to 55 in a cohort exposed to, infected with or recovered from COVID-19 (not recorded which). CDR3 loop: CASSQLLGDRGYEQYF. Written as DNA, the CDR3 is TGTGCCAGCAGCCAACTGTTAGGAGACAGGGGCTACGAGCAGTACTTC.